This T cell receptor beta chain was obtained from a study of T cells in Graves' hyperthyroidism and ophthalmopathy. General study findings and limits: Blood also carried most thyroid clonotypes expanded above 0.001. Using 13 V-J features, a model discriminated ophthalmopathy from stable hyperthyroidism.

This clonotype was seen repeatedly, ten times or more. What it binds is not known. The patients, who ranged from 18 to 65 in age, presented with newly diagnosed hyperthyroidism lasting under 2 months. Out of approximately 10 ml of fresh peripheral blood came the PBMCs. The CDR3 sequence is 13 residues long. The ends were cut back, 0 bases at V and 5 bases at J, with 7 bases in the middle. Germline CDR1 is MNHEY and CDR2 is SVGAGI. RNA transcripts provided the source from which TCR beta CDR3 regions were amplified. The HTBI primer set served for first-round RT-PCR of the TCR CDR3. TCRdb analysed the multiplex PCR reads with MiXCR anew, one entry per CDR3 protein. The sample has hundreds of thousands of distinct CDR3 sequences; approximately 15% are singletons.

The chain is built from TRBV6-5 and TRBJ2-5, with unresolved D. The sequenced sample consisted of blood. The source of this sequence is a woman younger than 35 with Graves' hyperthyroidism. The CDR3 sequence is CASSYSLWETQYF. For the CDR3, the DNA is TGTGCCAGCAGTTACTCGTTGTGGGAGACCCAGTACTTC.